Each of the 30 T cell receptor beta chains below was sequenced from the same sample in a study of T cells in Graves' hyperthyroidism and ophthalmopathy. TCR beta CDR3 regions were amplified from RNA transcripts. Carried out on the TCR CDR3, a first-round RT-PCR used the HTBI primer set. Each CDR3 protein gets one entry after TCRdb re-called the multiplex PCR reads with MiXCR. Of about 280,000 distinct CDR3 sequences listed, 20% to 25% are singletons. Source material: blood. These receptors were obtained from a man aged 40-49 years with Graves' hyperthyroidism that later progressed to Graves' ophthalmopathy.

This clonotype has a single count. This chain uses TRBV6-1 with TRBJ2-5; D is possibly TRBD2 (7 bases). From germline, CDR1 is MNHNS and CDR2 SASEGT. The CDR3 loop spans 14 amino acids. V dropped 9 bases and J dropped 3 bases, with 17 bases sitting between them. This CDR3 reads CASREGVAKETQYF. The CDR3 nucleotides are TGTGCCAGTAGGGAGGGGGTAGCGAAAGAGACCCAGTACTTC.

A remark on this clonotype: At one boundary the junction diverges from the germline segment, which might be a read error. The chain combines TRBV12-3 or TRBV12-4 with TRBJ2-7; tentative D call: TRBD1 (5 bases). CDR3 length: 15 amino acids. In nucleotides, the CDR3 is TGTGCCAGCAGCTTAGGGTCAGGGTATGCCTACGAGCAGTACTTC. This gives the protein CASSLGSGYAYEQYF.

The DNA for the CDR3 is TGTGCCAGCAGTTTAACCTTGGACCGCGTTCGAACCAATCAGCCCCAGCATTTT. This translates into CASSLTLDRVRTNQPQHF. V usage is TRBV28 and J usage is TRBJ1-5; D uncertain. Trimming took off 2 bases at V and 3 bases at J, with 20 bases between the two ends. CDR3 length: 18 residues. Per the germline V gene, CDR1 is MDHEN and CDR2 is SYDVKM.

This rearrangement joins TRBV12-3 or TRBV12-4 to TRBJ2-7; 9 nucleotides agree with TRBD1. The J segment lost 4 bases and the V segment lost 6 bases, leaving 10 bases of the junction unmatched. This CDR3 is 15 amino acids long. The CDR3 bases are TGTGCCAGCAGACATGGGACAGGGAGTGGGTACGAGCAGTACTTC. Protein product: CASRHGTGSGYEQYF.

The V gene is TRBV28, the J gene TRBJ1-2; the D is unclear. The V end was cut by 7 bases, the J end by 0 bases, with 12 bases between. The CDR3 runs 14 residues. Germline CDR1 reads MDHEN; CDR2 reads SYDVKM. This chain's CDR3 is CASIRPLANYGYTF. CDR3 sequence (DNA): TGTGCCAGCATCCGACCCCTAGCTAACTATGGCTACACCTTC.

The chain uses TRBV12-5 and TRBJ1-2; 8 nucleotides line up with TRBD1. V gave up 2 bases and J gave up 6 bases; unmatched junction bases: 17. CDR1 and CDR2 (germline): LGHNT, FRNRAP. CDR3 length: 18 amino acids. The CDR3 DNA reads TGTGCTAGTGGTTTGTGGGTATATATACAGGGGGATGTCAATGGCTACACCTTC. This sequence encodes CASGLWVYIQGDVNGYTF.

This clonotype has ten or more counts. At one end the junction does not follow the germline gene, possibly because of a read error. The V gene is TRBV27, the J gene TRBJ1-2; 8 positions agree with TRBD1. The length of the CDR3 is 15 residues. Germline V gene sequence: CDR1 MNHEY, CDR2 SMNVEV (reference sequence). The CDR3 loop is CASSRVGAQDRVRNF. The CDR3 nucleotides are TGTGCCAGCAGCCGAGTGGGGGCCCAGGACAGGGTTAGGAATTTC.

This clonotype was seen many times. The rearrangement joins TRBV10-2 to TRBJ1-5; D is possibly TRBD1 (5 bases). CDR1 and CDR2 (germline): WSHSY, SAAADI. This CDR3 comprises 16 residues. V was shortened by 3 bases and J by 4 bases, with 16 bases between the two germline ends. This chain's CDR3 is CASSEMLGARNQPQHF. CDR3 sequence (DNA): TGCGCCAGCAGTGAAATGTTAGGGGCCAGGAATCAGCCCCAGCATTTT.

This clonotype has at least ten counts. V is TRBV30 and J is TRBJ1-5; weak D call: TRBD1 (5 bases). Germline V gene lookup returns CDR1 GTSNPN and CDR2 SVGIG (reference sequence). With 5 bases removed from V and 6 bases from J, the gap between germline ends came to 14 bases. This CDR3 is 13 amino acids long. The CDR3 loop reads CAWSEAGGQPQHF. DNA of the CDR3: TGTGCCTGGTCTGAGGCTGGGGGTCAGCCCCAGCATTTT.

This clonotype has at least ten counts. The chain combines TRBV10-3 with TRBJ1-2; a weak D match, TRBD1 (5 bases). This CDR3 has 13 residues. Germline loops: CDR1 ENHRY, CDR2 SYGVKD. Trimming pared 6 bases from V and 2 bases from J, leaving 10 bases between. CDR3 region: CAIRRGQNYGYTF. As DNA, the CDR3 is TGTGCCATCAGGCGGGGCCAAAACTATGGCTACACCTTC.

This clonotype came up many times. This chain uses TRBV7-3 with TRBJ2-5; 7 nucleotides align to TRBD2. J gave up 4 bases and V 1 base, and 9 bases lay outside the gene matches. This CDR3 is 16 amino acids long. Germline lookup yields CDR1 SGHTA and CDR2 FQGTGA. The CDR3 coding sequence is TGTGCCAGCAGCTTAAAGGAGCGGGGAATGGGAGAGACCCAGTACTTC. This codes for CASSLKERGMGETQYF.

This clonotype has a count of ten or more. The chain has TRBV12-3 or TRBV12-4 and TRBJ1-2; 9 positions agree with TRBD1. The length of the CDR3 is 12 residues. Trimming cost V 1 base and J 10 bases; bases outside gene matches: 1. CDR3 nucleotides: TGTGCCAGCAGTTTAGGGACAGGGGACTACACCTTC. Amino acid sequence: CASSLGTGDYTF.

The chain carries TRBV2 and TRBJ2-5, with 11 bases aligning to TRBD2. This CDR3 is built from 13 residues. Unmatched junction bases numbered 3, after V lost 7 bases and J lost 5 bases. Per germline, CDR1 SNHLY and CDR2 FYNNEI. CDR3 residues: CASKLAGEETQYF. CDR3 DNA: TGTGCCAGCAAACTAGCGGGAGAGGAGACCCAGTACTTC.

V and J are TRBV6-1 and TRBJ2-7; TRBD2 is a possible D gene (5 bases). Deletions cut 11 bases from V and 3 bases from J, with 8 bases between. The CDR3 loop spans 10 amino acids. Germline values: CDR1 MNHNS, CDR2 SASEGT. CDR3 sequence reads: CAAGGYEQYF. For the CDR3, the DNA is TGTGCCGCGGGTGGCTACGAGCAGTACTTC.

This clonotype was counted ten times or more. The rearrangement joins TRBV5-1 to TRBJ1-1; 7 positions match TRBD1. V lost 4 bases, J lost 8 bases, and 5 bases stayed unmatched. The CDR3 is made up of 12 amino acids. Germline CDR1 is SGHRS and CDR2 is YFSETQ. The CDR3 here is CASSPPGQEAFF. Written as DNA, the CDR3 is TGCGCCAGCAGCCCCCCGGGACAGGAAGCTTTCTTT.

This clonotype was counted ten times or more. The CDR3 DNA reads as TGTGCCAGCAGTTTTACCGGGGGAATTTCACAAGAGACCCAGTACTTC. Translating it yields CASSFTGGISQETQYF. The genes are TRBV12-3 or TRBV12-4 and TRBJ2-5; the D gene is possibly TRBD2 (6 bases). Trimming left V 3 bases short and J 2 bases short, with 16 bases between. This CDR3 spans 16 amino acids.

This chain links TRBV7-9 with TRBJ2-7, with D perhaps matching TRBD2 (6 bases). V shed 3 bases and J shed 5 bases, with 14 bases lying between them. Germline loops: CDR1 SEHNR, CDR2 FQNEAQ (reference sequence). CDR3 length: 14 residues. This CDR3 is CASSLIGGPNEQYF. In DNA form, the CDR3 reads TGTGCCAGCAGCTTGATCGGGGGTCCCAACGAGCAGTACTTC.

There are many counts of this clonotype. V and J are TRBV10-3 and TRBJ1-2; TRBD1 matches 7 bases. This CDR3 region has 15 residues. CDR1 and CDR2 (germline): ENHRY, SYGVKD. V dropped 3 bases and J dropped 4; count of bases not matched to a gene: 8. The CDR3 DNA is TGTGCCATCAGTGACACCGGGACAGCGATCTATGGCTACACCTTC. It encodes CAISDTGTAIYGYTF.

At least ten counts were recorded for this clonotype. The chain carries TRBV7-2 and TRBJ2-4; 8 bases match TRBD2. The CDR3 length is 15 residues. The V and J ends lost 1 base and 5 bases, in that order; junction bases with no gene match: 4. In germline, CDR1 is SGHTA, CDR2 FQGNSA. As DNA, the CDR3 is TGTGCCAGCAGCTTAGTTTCGCGGGAGGAAAACATTCAGTACTTC. Protein: CASSLVSREENIQYF.

This clonotype has at least ten counts. The chain links TRBV7-2 to TRBJ2-5; either TRBD1 or TRBD2 may supply D (5 bases each). This CDR3 region has 13 residues. V shed 3 bases and J shed 5 bases, with 10 bases lying between them. CDR1 and CDR2 from the germline V gene are SGHTA and FQGNSA. The CDR3 reads CASSFGGAETQYF. In DNA form, the CDR3 reads TGTGCCAGCAGCTTTGGGGGAGCGGAGACCCAGTACTTC.

In this sample, this clonotype turned up many times. The genes are TRBV6-2 or TRBV6-3 and TRBJ2-5; 7 positions match TRBD2. V was clipped by 2 bases and J by 2 bases; unmatched bases: 2. The CDR3 contains 14 residues. CDR1 MNHEY and CDR2 SVGEGT come from the germline V gene. The CDR3 is CASSYAGAQETQYF. In DNA form, the CDR3 reads TGTGCCAGCAGTTACGCGGGAGCTCAAGAGACCCAGTACTTC.

This clonotype was detected ten times or more. The chain carries TRBV10-1 and TRBJ1-1; D gene uncertain. V gave up 5 bases and J gave up 1 base, with 8 bases separating them. Germline CDR1 and CDR2: WNHNN and SYGVQD (reference sequence). This CDR3 is 13 amino acids long. The CDR3 here is CASSRNRNTEAFF. The CDR3 nucleotides are TGCGCCAGCAGTAGAAACAGGAACACTGAAGCTTTCTTT.

This clonotype occurred many times. The V and J genes are TRBV27 and TRBJ1-2, with D maybe TRBD1 (6 bases). V dropped 7 bases and J dropped 4 bases, with 25 bases sitting between them. Germline values: CDR1 MNHEY, CDR2 SMNVEV (reference sequence). This CDR3 contains 17 residues. Written as DNA, the CDR3 is TGTGCCAGCAAACCCTCATGGGGGGCGGGGCTTAGCTATGGCTACACCTTC. This encodes CASKPSWGAGLSYGYTF.

This clonotype was observed at least ten times. The rearrangement joins TRBV24-1 to TRBJ2-5; D is possibly TRBD2 (6 bases). The CDR3 runs 20 residues. Per germline, CDR1 KGHDR and CDR2 SFDVKD. Deletions cut 1 base from V and 2 bases from J, with 25 bases between. As DNA, the CDR3 is TGTGCCACCAGTGATTTTGGCACCAACCCGGAGGGGCCCCTACAAGAGACCCAGTACTTC. This sequence encodes CATSDFGTNPEGPLQETQYF.

This clonotype has at least ten counts. This sequence joins TRBV19 and TRBJ2-2; 9 nucleotides line up with TRBD2. J gave up 2 bases and V 4 bases, and 5 bases lay outside the gene matches. There are 16 residues in the CDR3. Germline V lookup: CDR1 LNHDA, CDR2 SQIVND (reference sequence). The CDR3 loop is CASSRASGANTGELFF. DNA for the CDR3: TGTGCCAGTAGTAGGGCTAGCGGGGCCAACACCGGGGAGCTGTTTTTT.

A remark on this clonotype: One junction end does not reproduce the germline sequence, and a read error may be involved. The chain joins TRBV12-3 or TRBV12-4 to TRBJ1-1; D may be TRBD1 (5 bases). The CDR3 sequence is 13 residues long. The CDR3 DNA is TGTGCCAGCAGTTTGGGGGTGAACACTAAAGCTCTCTTT. It codes for CASSLGVNTKALF.

The chain uses TRBV20-1 and TRBJ2-7; 11 bases are a match to TRBD1. This CDR3 region has 14 residues. Germline V gene lookup returns CDR1 DFQATT and CDR2 SNEGSKA (reference sequence). J was trimmed by 0 bases and V by 6 bases; bases with no gene match: 4. Here the CDR3 DNA reads TGCAGTGCCACGGACAGGGGGCGCTCCTACGAGCAGTACTTC. Protein sequence: CSATDRGRSYEQYF.

At least ten counts were recorded for this clonotype. This chain links TRBV20-1 with TRBJ2-5; 8 nucleotides match TRBD2. The germline V gene has CDR1 DFQATT and CDR2 SNEGSKA (reference sequence). The length of the CDR3 is 12 residues. V dropped 1 base and J dropped 5; count of bases not matched to a gene: 0. Here the CDR3 reads CSARAGGETQYF. CDR3 DNA sequence: TGCAGTGCTAGAGCGGGGGGGGAGACCCAGTACTTC.

The sample holds many counts of this clonotype. V gene TRBV6-1 combines with J gene TRBJ2-2; 11 nucleotides align to TRBD2. Trimming at V came to 2 bases and at J to 5 bases, leaving 10 bases not matched to a gene. This CDR3 spans 18 amino acids. In germline, CDR1 is MNHNS, CDR2 SASEGT. This chain's CDR3 is CASSELVVGLAVTGELFF. The CDR3 DNA is TGTGCCAGCAGTGAACTAGTGGTGGGACTAGCGGTTACCGGGGAGCTGTTTTTT.

There are many counts of this clonotype. The chain is built from TRBV7-3 and TRBJ2-7; TRBD1 aligns across 11 bases. The V gene's germline CDR1 is SGHTA and CDR2 FQGTGA. The CDR3 totals 16 residues. V dropped 1 base and J dropped 3; count of bases not matched to a gene: 5. The CDR3 sequence: CASSLKAGTGGYEQYF. Here the CDR3 DNA reads TGTGCCAGCAGCTTAAAGGCCGGGACAGGGGGCTACGAGCAGTACTTC.